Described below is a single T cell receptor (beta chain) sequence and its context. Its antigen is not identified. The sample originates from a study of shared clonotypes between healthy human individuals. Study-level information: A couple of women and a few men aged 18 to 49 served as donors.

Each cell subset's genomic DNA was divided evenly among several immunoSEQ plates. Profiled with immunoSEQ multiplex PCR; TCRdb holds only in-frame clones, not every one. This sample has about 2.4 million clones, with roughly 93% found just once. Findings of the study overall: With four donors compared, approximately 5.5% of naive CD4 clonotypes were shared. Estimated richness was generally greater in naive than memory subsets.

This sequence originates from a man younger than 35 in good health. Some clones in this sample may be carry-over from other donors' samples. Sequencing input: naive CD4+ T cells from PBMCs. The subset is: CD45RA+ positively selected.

The DNA of the CDR3 is TGCGCCAGCAGCTGGACCTTCGAGGAGACCCAGTACTTC. This translates into CASSWTFEETQYF. This rearrangement joins TRBV5-1 to TRBJ2-5, with unresolved D. Germline V gene sequence: CDR1 SGHRS, CDR2 YFSETQ. The V and J ends lost 3 bases and 5 bases respectively, with 11 bases between them. CDR3 length: 13 residues.